These 28 T cell receptor beta chains were all obtained from the same sample, sequenced in a study of TIL therapy for anti-PD-1-resistant metastatic lung cancer (dated by TCRdb to the early 2020s). This specimen's time point label, per the study, means: pre-treatment sample, taken before nivolumab and TIL therapy. TCR beta CDR3 regions were amplified from genomic DNA by bias-controlled multiplex PCR with the immunoSEQ v3 hsTCRB kit. In TCRdb, the immuneACCESS table is reduced to in-frame sequences with V and J assigned. These tables do not hold every clone; where another copy was compared, an unresolved V gene accounts for under half, and the others remain unexplained. This sample gives 21,000 or so clones in total; over 70% of them show up just once. Roughly 7.3% of the sample belongs to the ten largest clones. The source was blood, collected at baseline. Every receptor here comes from a person between 30 and 80 years old with non-small cell lung cancer.

The rearrangement uses TRBV5-1 and TRBJ2-5; D ambiguous. The V end was cut by 0 bases, the J end by 2 bases, with 11 bases between. This CDR3 is built from 15 residues. CDR1 and CDR2 from the germline V gene are SGHRS and YFSETQ. CDR3 sequence (DNA): TGCGCCAGCAGCTTGGCGCAGACGAATCAAGAGACCCAGTACTTC. The encoded protein is CASSLAQTNQETQYF.

The CDR3 sequence: CASSRTYYSYEQYF. CDR3 sequence (DNA): TGTGCCAGCAGTCGGACCTACTACTCCTACGAGCAGTACTTC. The chain joins TRBV27 to TRBJ2-7; D not resolved. V was shortened by 5 bases and J by 0 bases, with 11 bases between the two germline ends. Germline-derived CDR1 and CDR2 are MNHEY and SMNVEV (reference sequence). The CDR3 loop spans 14 amino acids.

The chain employs TRBV6-4 and TRBJ2-3; 10 nucleotides match TRBD2. J was trimmed by 2 bases and V by 2 bases; bases with no gene match: 1. The germline gives CDR1 MRHNA, CDR2 SNTAGT. The CDR3 consists of 15 residues. CDR3 coding DNA: TGTGCCAGCAGTGACAGCGGGGGGGCCACAGATACGCAGTATTTT. It specifies CASSDSGGATDTQYF.

This clone was counted only a few times. This chain connects TRBV11-2 to TRBJ2-7, with 7 bases matching TRBD1. The CDR3 consists of 12 residues. Germline CDR1 and CDR2: SGHAT and FQNNGV. With V trimmed by 4 bases and J by 6 bases, 3 bases remained unmatched. The CDR3 DNA follows: TGTGCCAGCAGCTCTGCAGGGGGCGAGCAGTACTTC. Residues: CASSSAGGEQYF.

This chain joins TRBV10-2 and TRBJ2-3, with TRBD2 matching over 8 bases. The germline V gene encodes CDR1 WSHSY and CDR2 SAAADI. There are 15 residues in the CDR3. With V trimmed by 0 bases and J by 3 bases, 2 bases remained unmatched. CDR3 amino acids: CASSESSSGTDTQYF. In DNA form, the CDR3 reads TGCGCCAGCAGTGAGTCTTCTAGCGGGACAGATACGCAGTATTTT.

The chain recombines TRBV9 with TRBJ2-3, with TRBD2 as a possible D gene (5 bases). Germline V gives CDR1 SGDLS, CDR2 YYNGEE. The CDR3 is 13 residues long. Trimming removed 4 bases from V and 5 bases from J, with 11 bases in between. This chain's CDR3 is CASSIREQDTQYF. CDR3 DNA: TGTGCCAGCAGCATAAGGGAGCAAGATACGCAGTATTTT.

The chain uses TRBV10-3 and TRBJ1-1; TRBD1 is a possible D gene (5 bases). V was trimmed by 5 bases and J by 5 bases, leaving 18 bases between them. CDR1 is ENHRY, CDR2 SYGVKD, per germline. This CDR3 is built from 15 residues. CDR3 bases: TGTGCCATCAGTCCCGACAGCTATGGATGGACTGAAGCTTTCTTT. Translating it yields CAISPDSYGWTEAFF.

V is TRBV29-1 and J is TRBJ1-1; 10 bases match TRBD1. Germline CDR1 SQVTM, CDR2 ANQGSEA. This CDR3 contains 16 residues. With V trimmed by 4 bases and J by 4 bases, 12 bases remained unmatched. The CDR3 DNA is TGCAGCGTTGTCTCCCGGGACAGGGGATGGAGCACTGAAGCTTTCTTT. Its protein is CSVVSRDRGWSTEAFF. The full variable domain, with the rest looked up from reference TRBV29-1 and TRBJ1-1, is SAVISQKPSRDICQRGTSLTIQCQVDSQVTMMFWYRQQPGQSLTLIATANQGSEATYESGFVIDKFPISRPNLTFSTLTVSNMSPEDSSIYLCSVVSRDRGWSTEAFFGQGTRLTVV.

The chain joins TRBV27 to TRBJ2-7; 13 bases align to TRBD2. Trimming cost V 5 bases and J 3 bases; bases outside gene matches: 7. Per germline, CDR1 MNHEY and CDR2 SMNVEV (reference sequence). This CDR3 is built from 16 residues. CDR3 loop: CASSRTSGSYVYEQYF. In DNA, the CDR3 is TGTGCCAGCAGTCGGACTAGCGGGAGCTATGTCTACGAGCAGTACTTC.

The rearrangement links TRBV2 to TRBJ1-2; D is uncertain. The length of the CDR3 is 11 residues. With 5 bases removed from V and 7 bases from J, the gap between germline ends came to 8 bases. Germline V gene lookup returns CDR1 SNHLY and CDR2 FYNNEI. The chain's CDR3 is CASSQSLGYTF. The DNA of the CDR3 is TGTGCCAGCAGTCAGTCTCTTGGCTACACCTTC. The variable domain in full, completed from reference TRBV2 and TRBJ1-2, reads EPEVTQTPSHQVTQMGQEVILRCVPISNHLYFYWYRQILGQKVEFLVSFYNNEISEKSEIFDDQFSVERPDGSNFTLKIRSTKLEDSAMYFCASSQSLGYTFGSGTRLTVV.

This chain connects TRBV29-1 to TRBJ2-1, with 7 bases matching TRBD2. Germline CDR1 reads SQVTM; CDR2 reads ANQGSEA. V lost 5 bases and J lost 0; bases outside the gene matches: 7. The CDR3 spans 15 residues. The CDR3 sequence: CSVSPGGSSYNEQFF. The CDR3 DNA sequence: TGCAGCGTTTCGCCAGGCGGGAGCTCCTACAATGAGCAGTTCTTC.

This clone was recorded a few times. This CDR3 is CASLTGWLAGARSTDTQYF. The CDR3 DNA reads as TGCGCCAGCTTAACGGGATGGCTAGCGGGGGCCCGAAGCACAGATACGCAGTATTTT. The chain couples TRBV5-1 to TRBJ2-3; 10 bases fit TRBD2. The CDR3 covers 19 residues. V was clipped by 7 bases and J by 0 bases; unmatched bases: 17. Germline-derived CDR1 and CDR2 are SGHRS and YFSETQ. Filled out from reference TRBV5-1 and TRBJ2-3, the complete variable domain reads KAGVTQTPRYLIKTRGQQVTLSCSPISGHRSVSWYQQTPGQGLQFLFEYFSETQRNKGNFPGRFSGRQFSNSRSEMNVSTLELGDSALYLCASLTGWLAGARSTDTQYFGPGTRLTVL.

V usage is TRBV9 and J usage is TRBJ2-1; D tentatively reads TRBD1 or TRBD2 (5 bases each). CDR3 size: 16 residues. CDR1 SGDLS and CDR2 YYNGEE come from the germline V gene. V was clipped by 4 bases and J by 0 bases, with 14 bases between them. The CDR3: CASSRQGGGSYNEQFF. CDR3 coding DNA: TGTGCCAGCAGCCGGCAGGGTGGGGGCTCCTACAATGAGCAGTTCTTC.

This rearrangement joins TRBV7-9 to TRBJ2-7, with 10 bases fitting TRBD1. Losses at the gene ends were 5 bases for V and 9 bases for J; bases not matched to a gene: 13. The CDR3 loop spans 15 amino acids. Germline CDR1 is SEHNR and CDR2 is FQNEAQ (reference sequence). DNA of the CDR3: TGTGCCAGCAGCCCAATCGGGGACAGGGGCCAGGTGCAGTACTTC. This sequence encodes CASSPIGDRGQVQYF. The full variable domain, rest sourced from reference TRBV7-9 and TRBJ2-7, is DTGVSQNPRHKITKRGQNVTFRCDPISEHNRLYWYRQTLGQGPEFLTYFQNEAQLEKSRLLSDRFSAERPKGSFSTLEIQRTEQGDSAMYLCASSPIGDRGQVQYFGPGTRLTVT.

With regard to this clone: This same CDR3 is encoded by further DNA sequences in the sample. J is TRBJ1-5 and V is TRBV11-1; D is uncertain. The CDR3 has 13 residues. From germline, CDR1 is SGHAT and CDR2 FQDESV (reference sequence). Trimming removed 3 bases at V and 1 base at J, with 4 bases between. The CDR3 sequence: CASSFKSNQPQHF. CDR3 bases: TGTGCCAGCAGCTTTAAGAGCAATCAGCCCCAGCATTTT.

CDR3 region: CASSPSNRGSFGEKLFF. In DNA form, the CDR3 reads TGTGCCAGCAGCCCCTCAAACAGGGGGTCTTTCGGTGAAAAACTGTTTTTT. The rearrangement links TRBV5-4 to TRBJ1-4; 8 bases are shared with TRBD1. The CDR3 is 17 residues long. The germline CDR1 and CDR2 sequences are SGHNT and YYREEE (reference sequence). J was trimmed by 7 bases and V by 4 bases; bases with no gene match: 15.

V and J are TRBV7-2 and TRBJ2-7; D call uncertain. The CDR3 loop spans 11 amino acids. The germline gives CDR1 SGHTA, CDR2 FQGNSA. V was trimmed by 1 base and J by 6 bases, leaving 4 bases between them. DNA of the CDR3: TGTGCCAGCAGCTTAGAACGCGAGCAGTACTTC. Its protein product is CASSLEREQYF.

CDR3 region: CASSQDFLGGRTQYF. CDR3 DNA sequence: TGCGCCAGCAGCCAAGATTTCCTAGGGGGGCGGACCCAGTACTTC. The chain is built from TRBV4-3 and TRBJ2-5; D possibly matches TRBD1 or TRBD2 (6 bases each). This CDR3 region has 15 residues. Germline CDR1 LGHNA, CDR2 YSLEER. The ends were cut back, 0 bases at V and 7 bases at J, with 15 bases in the middle.

The chain employs TRBV2 and TRBJ2-1; D not certain. The CDR3 runs to 10 residues. In germline, CDR1 is SNHLY, CDR2 FYNNEI. Trimming removed 11 bases from V and 6 bases from J, with 8 bases in between. The CDR3 sequence is CASQGNEQFF. DNA for the CDR3: TGTGCCTCCCAAGGCAATGAGCAGTTCTTC.

The rearrangement uses TRBV7-2 and TRBJ1-5; no clear D. The germline CDR1 and CDR2 sequences are SGHTA and FQGNSA. V was shortened by 5 bases and J by 3 bases, with 17 bases between the two germline ends. CDR3 length: 16 residues. Here the CDR3 DNA reads TGTGCCAGCAGCGACACCCCTGGGTTGCTCAATCAGCCCCAGCATTTT. Translating it yields CASSDTPGLLNQPQHF.

The rearrangement uses TRBV6-6 and TRBJ1-1; D unclear. This CDR3 comprises 14 residues. Germline V lookup: CDR1 MNHNY, CDR2 SVGAGI (reference sequence). Trimming left V 7 bases short and J 3 bases short, with 15 bases between. CDR3 protein: CASTRGVMDTEAFF. The CDR3 DNA follows: TGTGCCAGCACCCGAGGCGTGATGGACACTGAAGCTTTCTTT.

Notes on this clone: Possible read error: a much larger clone is one base away. The V and J genes are TRBV6-1 and TRBJ1-6; a weak D match, TRBD1 (5 bases). This CDR3 is built from 17 residues. V was pared by 1 base and J by 3 bases, with 13 bases between. In germline, CDR1 is MNHNS, CDR2 SASEGT. The CDR3 loop reads CASSEVLGDSYNSPLHF. As DNA, the CDR3 is TGTGCCAGCAGTGAAGTCCTTGGCGACAGCTATAATTCACCCCTCCACTTT.

The V gene is TRBV29-1, the J gene TRBJ1-1, with TRBD1 identical over 7 bases. The CDR3 loop spans 14 amino acids. Trimming took 4 bases from V and 0 from J; bases not matched to a gene: 5. The germline gives CDR1 SQVTM, CDR2 ANQGSEA. CDR3 region: CSVAGQWMNTEAFF. Here the CDR3 DNA reads TGCAGCGTTGCGGGACAGTGGATGAACACTGAAGCTTTCTTT. The entire variable domain, with the rest obtained from reference TRBV29-1 and TRBJ1-1, is as follows: SAVISQKPSRDICQRGTSLTIQCQVDSQVTMMFWYRQQPGQSLTLIATANQGSEATYESGFVIDKFPISRPNLTFSTLTVSNMSPEDSSIYLCSVAGQWMNTEAFFGQGTRLTVV.

This clone is a singleton in its sample. CDR3 nucleotides: TGTGCCAGCAGCTTTAGCACAGATACGCAGTATTTT. Translation gives CASSFSTDTQYF. The chain employs TRBV11-1 and TRBJ2-3, with no clear D. V was pared by 3 bases and J by 0 bases, with 1 base between. Germline-derived CDR1 and CDR2 are SGHAT and FQDESV (reference sequence). CDR3 length: 12 residues.

The chain joins TRBV19 to TRBJ2-7; possibly TRBD2 for D (6 bases). The CDR3 consists of 19 residues. Trimming removed 4 bases from V and 0 bases from J, with 25 bases in between. From germline, CDR1 is LNHDA and CDR2 SQIVND (reference sequence). CDR3 DNA: TGTGCCAGTAGTAAAAATCCGGGACTCTCTAGGAGGAGCTCCTACGAGCAGTACTTC. Its translation is CASSKNPGLSRRSSYEQYF.

This rearrangement joins TRBV7-9 to TRBJ2-1; 8 bases match TRBD2. The CDR3 totals 17 residues. V trimming: 5 bases; J trimming: 4 bases; junction bases outside the gene matches: 13. Germline-derived CDR1 and CDR2 are SEHNR and FQNEAQ (reference sequence). The CDR3 loop is CASSPGASGLLYNEQFF. CDR3 coding DNA: TGTGCCAGCAGCCCAGGGGCTAGCGGGTTATTATACAATGAGCAGTTCTTC.

The chain employs TRBV7-8 and TRBJ2-5; perhaps TRBD2 as D (7 bases). Germline assignment: CDR1 SGHVS and CDR2 FQNEAQ. The CDR3 sequence is 16 residues long. Trimming pared 4 bases from V and 5 bases from J, leaving 20 bases between. The CDR3: CASSSPGGGQRETQYF. CDR3 DNA: TGTGCCAGCAGCTCGCCTGGCGGGGGCCAGAGGGAGACCCAGTACTTC. Full variable domain (rest looked up from reference TRBV7-8 and TRBJ2-5): GAGVSQSPRYKVAKRGQDVALRCDPISGHVSLFWYQQALGQGPEFLTYFQNEAQLDKSGLPSDRFFAERPEGSVSTLKIQRTQQEDSAVYLCASSSPGGGQRETQYFGPGTRLLVL.

Comment on this clone: The junction shows a germline mismatch at one end, possibly a read error. This rearrangement joins TRBV13 to TRBJ1-5, with D hard to call. The germline V gene has CDR1 PRHDT and CDR2 FYEKMQ (reference sequence). CDR3 length equals 14 residues. The CDR3 reads CASSLGGSHQPQHF. DNA of the CDR3: TGTGCCAGCAGCTTAGGCGGTAGCCATCAGCCCCAGCATTTT.